A selection of T cell receptor beta chains follows, all from one sample in a study of blood T cell repertoires in COVID-19. Produced via immunoSEQ multiplex PCR; TCRdb's table is partial and in-frame only. The profile shows roughly 330,000 clones, roughly 83% of them singletons. Sequenced input: peripheral blood. The receptors come from a woman aged 50 to 60 with acute or convalescent COVID-19. Each CDR3 is given without its conserved first and last residue. Fields, in order: V gene, J gene, CDR3 protein.

>TRBV7-7|TRBJ2-7
ASSPPGHVSYEQY
>TRBV2|TRBJ1-6
ARRVYRDTSPLH
>TRBV29-1|TRBJ1-3
SVAGIAGNTIY
>TRBV11-3|TRBJ2-1
ASSLGASTLYNEQF
>TRBV5-5|TRBJ1-5
ASSWGTPSSNQPQH
>TRBV9|TRBJ1-6
ASSAQRQQSDNSPLH
>TRBV12-3/TRBV12-4|TRBJ2-7
ASSFSGSREQY
>TRBV3-1/TRBV3-2|TRBJ2-1
ASSSSGDNEQF
>TRBV5-1|TRBJ1-4
ASSPQGTSNEKLF
>TRBV28|TRBJ1-1
ASNYRVGTEAF
>TRBV30|TRBJ2-3
AFRKGGSTDTQY
>TRBV5-1|TRBJ2-7
ASSLGLAGGPEGEQY
>TRBV7-8|TRBJ1-4
ASSLRTGASTNEKLF
>TRBV5-8|TRBJ2-5
ASSLGVLYGTGETQY
>TRBV2|TRBJ2-2
ASSVEDTGELF
>TRBV5-1|TRBJ2-2
ASKRIGTGGTGELF
>TRBV28|TRBJ2-7
ASSLVTGGAYEQY
>TRBV3-1/TRBV3-2|TRBJ2-7
AAKAAATYEQY
>TRBV21-1|TRBJ1-5
ASNPGQGLNQPQH
>TRBV3-1/TRBV3-2|TRBJ2-2
ASSQARAPNTGELF
>TRBV7-2|TRBJ2-3
ASSSKAGVGTDTQY
>TRBV7-3|TRBJ2-6
ASSAQGSGANVLT
>TRBV7-3|TRBJ2-7
ASSPLAGVGYEQY
>TRBV5-5|TRBJ2-7
ASSNYTYYEQY
>TRBV7-2|TRBJ2-7
ASSRTRSSYEQY